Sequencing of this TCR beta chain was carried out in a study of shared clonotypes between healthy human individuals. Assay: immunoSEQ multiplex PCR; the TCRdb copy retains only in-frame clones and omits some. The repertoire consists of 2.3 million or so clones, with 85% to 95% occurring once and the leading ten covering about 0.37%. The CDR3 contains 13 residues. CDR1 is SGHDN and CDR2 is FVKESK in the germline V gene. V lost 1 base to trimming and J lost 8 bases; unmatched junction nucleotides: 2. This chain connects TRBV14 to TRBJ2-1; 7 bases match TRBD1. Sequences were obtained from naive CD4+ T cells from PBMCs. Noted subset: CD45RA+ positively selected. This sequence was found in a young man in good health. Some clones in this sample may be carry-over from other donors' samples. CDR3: CASSQGGGYEQFF. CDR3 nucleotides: TGTGCCAGCAGCCAAGGAGGGGGCTATGAGCAGTTCTTC. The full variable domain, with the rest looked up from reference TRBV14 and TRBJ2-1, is EAGVTQFPSHSVIEKGQTVTLRCDPISGHDNLYWYRRVMGKEIKFLLHFVKESKQDESGMPNNRFLAERTGGTYSTLKVQPAELEDSGVYFCASSQGGGYEQFFGPGTRLTVL.